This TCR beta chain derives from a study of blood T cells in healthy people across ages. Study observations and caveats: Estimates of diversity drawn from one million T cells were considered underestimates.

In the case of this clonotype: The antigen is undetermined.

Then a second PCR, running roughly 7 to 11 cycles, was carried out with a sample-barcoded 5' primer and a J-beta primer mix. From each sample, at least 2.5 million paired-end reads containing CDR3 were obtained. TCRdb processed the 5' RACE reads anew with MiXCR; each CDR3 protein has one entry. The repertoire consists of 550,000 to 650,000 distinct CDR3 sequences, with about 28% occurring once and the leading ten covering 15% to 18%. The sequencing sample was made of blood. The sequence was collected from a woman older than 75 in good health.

The CDR3 protein is CASSLGTDAYTQYF. The CDR3 DNA follows: TGCGCCAGCAGCTTGGGAACAGACGCATATACGCAGTATTTT. This chain joins TRBV5-1 and TRBJ2-3; D is unclear. This CDR3 is built from 14 residues. In germline, CDR1 is SGHRS, CDR2 YFSETQ. V gave up 0 bases and J gave up 7 bases, with 12 bases separating them. Full variable domain (outside the CDR3, taken from reference TRBV5-1 and TRBJ2-3): KAGVTQTPRYLIKTRGQQVTLSCSPISGHRSVSWYQQTPGQGLQFLFEYFSETQRNKGNFPGRFSGRQFSNSRSEMNVSTLELGDSALYLCASSLGTDAYTQYFGPGTRLTVL.